This T cell receptor beta chain is drawn from a study of blood T cells in healthy people across ages (dated by TCRdb to the mid-2010s). Background for the entire study: In model experiments, roughly one uniquely barcoded TCR beta cDNA molecule per two T cells was captured by template switching. The donors were divided into four age groups: young (average about 16 years), middle-aged (roughly 40), aged (about 60) and long-lived (about 90). For two donors (one aged 18 to 30 and one aged 80 or older), the study analyzed two additional independent replicas of 1 million unique cDNA reads from the same blood draw. To avoid experimental bias, donors of different ages were spread randomly across the sequencing lanes. Age-related changes in TCR beta repertoire diversity were measured in the study by deep sequencing normalized with unique cDNA molecular identifiers.

The library was prepared using 5' RACE. Sequenced using an Illumina HiSeq 2500. A second PCR of about 6 to 12 cycles was performed with a sample-barcoded 5' primer and a J-beta primer mix. Each TCR beta cDNA molecule received a unique molecular identifier from a template-switch 5' adaptor carrying 12 random nucleotides. At least 2.5 million CDR3-containing paired-end reads were obtained from each sample. First-strand cDNA was synthesized from all RNA with the Mint cDNA synthesis kit, primed by a TRBC-specific oligonucleotide. Following uracil-DNA glycosylase treatment, a first 18-cycle PCR with universal primers M1SS and BC2_uni_R was performed on all cDNA. The study's processing was this. For normalization, 1 million high-quality reads, each with a distinct molecular identifier, were randomly selected from each sample. Instead of being binned into consensus sequences, reads that shared molecular identifiers were thrown out. MiTCR, run with a Q25 quality threshold and the strictest error-elimination algorithm, handled CDR3 identification, clonotype clustering and error correction. A nonparametric unseen species model with Euler transformation was used to estimate a lower bound on total TCR beta diversity. The raw public data were reprocessed by TCRdb itself: fastp quality trimming at Q25, MiXCR clonotype calling, in-frame beta chains only. Rows with one shared CDR3 protein collapse into an entry with the most common genes and DNA. The V and J calls and clone size are TCRdb's, not the authors'. For this sample there are about 1,400,000 distinct CDR3 sequences; 59% appear just once. The biggest ten clones account for more than 6% of the sample.

From the cysteine through the phenylalanine, the CDR3 covers 15 amino acids. Only the CDR3 part of the read is kept: 45 bases, read in frame from the first base. CDR1 and CDR2 (LGHDT, YNNKEL) derive from the germline V gene (reference sequence). V was cut back by 1 base and J by 5 bases, leaving a gap of 14 bases between them. Results and caveats for the whole study, not just this receptor: The CMV infection status of donors was not known, potentially confounding age-related changes in expanded clonotypes. Estimates of total diversity based on one million sequenced T cells were considered lower bounds and underestimates. Because profiling used bulk unsorted PBMCs, naive and antigen-experienced compartments could not be compared conclusively. As age increased, observed TCR beta diversity per million T cells dropped in a roughly linear way, and a significant reduction was already evident by age 40. Observed TCR beta diversity correlated strongly with the percentage of naive T cells measured by flow cytometry. Compared with the aged group, the long-lived group had more naive CD4+ T cells, fewer expanded clones and increased TCR diversity, suggesting age selection.

This clonotype was observed a single time. It lacks a known antigen. The input lacks base qualities; no much larger clone sits a single base away. The donors were roughly 40 Caucasian individuals from Russia, aged roughly 6 to 90 years, who were systemically healthy. Around 10 milliliters of peripheral blood were collected from each donor into EDTA-treated Vacutainer tubes. Ficoll-Paque density-gradient centrifugation was used to isolate PBMCs, with at least 7 million per sample. Trizol reagent was used to extract total RNA from the PBMCs, yielding at least 5 micrograms per sample. Naive CD45RAhigh/CD27high T cell percentages were measured by flow cytometry on a PBMC aliquot from every donor.

Sequenced: blood. The receptor chain draws on TRBV3-1 and TRBJ2-5, with the D gene uncertain. The sequence was obtained from a man between 18 and 29 years old in good health. The nucleotide sequence is given as TGTGCCAGCAGCCAAGCCCGGCGGAAAGAGGAGACCCAGTACTTC. This codes for CASSQARRKEETQYF.